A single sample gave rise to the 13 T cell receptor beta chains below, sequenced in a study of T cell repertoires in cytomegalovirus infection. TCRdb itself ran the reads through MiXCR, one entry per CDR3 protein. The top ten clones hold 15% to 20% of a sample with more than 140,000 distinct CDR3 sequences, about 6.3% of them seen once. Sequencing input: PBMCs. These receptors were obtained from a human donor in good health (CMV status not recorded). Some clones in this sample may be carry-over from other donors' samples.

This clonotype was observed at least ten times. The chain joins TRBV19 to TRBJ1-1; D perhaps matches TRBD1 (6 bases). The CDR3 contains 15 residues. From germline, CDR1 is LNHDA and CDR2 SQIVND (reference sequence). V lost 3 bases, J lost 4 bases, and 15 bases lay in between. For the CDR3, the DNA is TGTGCCAGTAGTATCCGGGGGCGCGTAGGCACTGAAGCTTTCTTT. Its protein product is CASSIRGRVGTEAFF.

This CDR3 reads CASSYKDLLDTQYF. The CDR3 DNA reads TGTGCCAGCAGTTACAAGGACTTACTAGATACGCAGTATTTT. The rearrangement links TRBV6-5 to TRBJ2-3; a possible D gene is TRBD2 (5 bases). This CDR3 spans 14 amino acids. V was trimmed by 2 bases and J by 5 bases, leaving 11 bases between them. Germline-derived CDR1 and CDR2 are MNHEY and SVGAGI.

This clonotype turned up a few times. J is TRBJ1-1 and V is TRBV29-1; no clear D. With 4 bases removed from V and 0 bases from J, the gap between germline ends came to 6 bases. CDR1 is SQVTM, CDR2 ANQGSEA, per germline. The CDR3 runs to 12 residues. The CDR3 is CSVAQVNTEAFF. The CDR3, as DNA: TGCAGCGTTGCCCAAGTGAACACTGAAGCTTTCTTT.

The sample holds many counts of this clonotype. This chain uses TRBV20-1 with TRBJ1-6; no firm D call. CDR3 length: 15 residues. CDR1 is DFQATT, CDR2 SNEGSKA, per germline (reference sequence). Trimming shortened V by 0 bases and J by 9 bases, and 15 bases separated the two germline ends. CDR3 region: CSARDREAGSSPLHF. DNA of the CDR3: TGCAGTGCTAGAGACCGGGAGGCAGGTTCTTCACCCCTCCACTTT.

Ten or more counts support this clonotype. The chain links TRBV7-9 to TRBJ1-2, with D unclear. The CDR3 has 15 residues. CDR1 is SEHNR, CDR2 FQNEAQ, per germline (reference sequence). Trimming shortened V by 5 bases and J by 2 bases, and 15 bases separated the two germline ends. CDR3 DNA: TGTGCCAGCAGCCCCTCAGACTATGAAAACTATGGCTACACCTTC. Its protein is CASSPSDYENYGYTF.

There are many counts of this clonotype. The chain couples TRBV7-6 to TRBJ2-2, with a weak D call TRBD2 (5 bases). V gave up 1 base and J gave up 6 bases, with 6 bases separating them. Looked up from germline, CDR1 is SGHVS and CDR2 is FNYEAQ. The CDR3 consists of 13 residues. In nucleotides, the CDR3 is TGTGCCAGCAGCTTAGGAGGGTCCGGGGAGCTGTTTTTT. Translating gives CASSLGGSGELFF.

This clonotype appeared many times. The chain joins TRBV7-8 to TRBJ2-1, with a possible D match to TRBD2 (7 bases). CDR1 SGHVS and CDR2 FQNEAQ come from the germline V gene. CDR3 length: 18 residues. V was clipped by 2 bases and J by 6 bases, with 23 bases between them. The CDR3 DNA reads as TGTGCCAGCAGCTTAAGGGGGGGGGGGCCTCTTGGAAGCAATGAGCAGTTCTTC. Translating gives CASSLRGGGPLGSNEQFF.

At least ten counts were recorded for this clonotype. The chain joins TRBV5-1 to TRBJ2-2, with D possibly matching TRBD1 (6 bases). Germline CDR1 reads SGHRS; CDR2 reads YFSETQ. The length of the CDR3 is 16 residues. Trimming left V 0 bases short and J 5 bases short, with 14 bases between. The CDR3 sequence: CASSLEFTRGTGELFF. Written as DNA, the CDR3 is TGCGCCAGCAGCTTGGAATTTACGAGGGGGACCGGGGAGCTGTTTTTT.

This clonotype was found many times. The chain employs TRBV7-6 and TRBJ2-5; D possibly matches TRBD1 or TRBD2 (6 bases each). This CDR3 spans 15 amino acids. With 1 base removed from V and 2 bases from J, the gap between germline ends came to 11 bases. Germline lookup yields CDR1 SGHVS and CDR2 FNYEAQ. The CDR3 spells CASSLVPGAQETQYF. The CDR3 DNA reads TGTGCCAGCAGCTTAGTGCCGGGGGCACAAGAGACCCAGTACTTC.

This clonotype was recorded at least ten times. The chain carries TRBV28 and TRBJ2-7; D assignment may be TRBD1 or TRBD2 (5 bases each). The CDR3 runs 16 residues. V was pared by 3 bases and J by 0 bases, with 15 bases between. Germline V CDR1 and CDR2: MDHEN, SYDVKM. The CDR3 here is CASSLERWGSSYEQYF. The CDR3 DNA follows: TGTGCCAGCAGTTTGGAACGATGGGGGAGCTCCTACGAGCAGTACTTC.

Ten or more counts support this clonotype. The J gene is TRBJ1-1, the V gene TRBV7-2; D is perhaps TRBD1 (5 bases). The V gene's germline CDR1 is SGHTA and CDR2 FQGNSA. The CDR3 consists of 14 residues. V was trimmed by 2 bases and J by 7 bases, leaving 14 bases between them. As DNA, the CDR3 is TGTGCCAGCAGCTTATTTTCGACAGTTAATGAAGCTTTCTTT. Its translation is CASSLFSTVNEAFF.

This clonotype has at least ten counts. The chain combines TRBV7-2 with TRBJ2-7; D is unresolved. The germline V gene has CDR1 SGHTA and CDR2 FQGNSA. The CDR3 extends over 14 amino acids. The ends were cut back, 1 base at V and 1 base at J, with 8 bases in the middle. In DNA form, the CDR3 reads TGTGCCAGCAGCTTAGTTCCCGAATCCTACGAGCAGTACTTC. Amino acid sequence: CASSLVPESYEQYF.

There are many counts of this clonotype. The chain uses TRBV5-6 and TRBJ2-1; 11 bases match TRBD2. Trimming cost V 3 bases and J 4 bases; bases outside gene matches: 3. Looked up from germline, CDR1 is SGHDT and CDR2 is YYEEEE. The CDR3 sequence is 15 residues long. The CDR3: CASSSGLAVYNEQFF. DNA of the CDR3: TGTGCCAGCAGCTCGGGACTAGCGGTATACAATGAGCAGTTCTTC.